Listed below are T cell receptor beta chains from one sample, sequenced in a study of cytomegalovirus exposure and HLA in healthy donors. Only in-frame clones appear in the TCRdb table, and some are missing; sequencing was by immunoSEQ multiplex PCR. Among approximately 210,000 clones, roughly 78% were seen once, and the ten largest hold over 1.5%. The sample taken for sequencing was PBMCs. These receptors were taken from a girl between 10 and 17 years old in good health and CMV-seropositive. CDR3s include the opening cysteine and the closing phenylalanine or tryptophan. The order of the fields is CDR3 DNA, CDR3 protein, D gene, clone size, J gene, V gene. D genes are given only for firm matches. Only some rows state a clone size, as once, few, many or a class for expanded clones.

CDR3 DNA: TGCGCCAGCAGCCAGATAGCGGGGGGCCACTACAATGAGCAGTTCTTC
CDR3 protein: CASSQIAGGHYNEQFF
D gene: TRBD2
clone size: .
J gene: TRBJ2-1
V gene: TRBV4-3

CDR3 DNA: TGTGCCAGCAGCTTAGATCTAGATACCGCGAACACCGGGGAGCTGTTTTTT
CDR3 protein: CASSLDLDTANTGELFF
D gene: .
clone size: .
J gene: TRBJ2-2
V gene: TRBV11-2

CDR3 DNA: TGTGCCAGCAGTCCGACAGGTTCCCAAGAGACCCAGTACTTC
CDR3 protein: CASSPTGSQETQYF
D gene: .
clone size: .
J gene: TRBJ2-5
V gene: TRBV2

CDR3 DNA: TGCGCCAGCAGCCCGACAACTAGCGGCGCAACCTACGAGCAGTACTTC
CDR3 protein: CASSPTTSGATYEQYF
D gene: TRBD2
clone size: .
J gene: TRBJ2-7
V gene: TRBV5-1

CDR3 DNA: TGTGCCAGCAGTGAACAGGGTCATCAGCCCCAGCATTTT
CDR3 protein: CASSEQGHQPQHF
D gene: .
clone size: .
J gene: TRBJ1-5
V gene: TRBV2

CDR3 DNA: TGTGCCAGCAGGGGGGACAGGGAGCAGGTAGCTTTCTTT
CDR3 protein: CASRGDREQVAFF
D gene: TRBD1
clone size: .
J gene: TRBJ1-1
V gene: TRBV6-6

CDR3 DNA: TGTGCCAGCAGCCAGGTGCCGGGGTACGACTATGGCTACACCTTC
CDR3 protein: CASSQVPGYDYGYTF
D gene: .
clone size: .
J gene: TRBJ1-2
V gene: TRBV11-2

CDR3 DNA: TGTGCCATCAGTGACCCGGGACAGGGGGCATACGAGCAGTACTTC
CDR3 protein: CAISDPGQGAYEQYF
D gene: TRBD1
clone size: .
J gene: TRBJ2-7
V gene: TRBV10-3

CDR3 DNA: TGTGCCAGCAGCCCCGGGACTAGCGGGGACTTAGCCAAAAACATTCAGTACTTC
CDR3 protein: CASSPGTSGDLAKNIQYF
D gene: TRBD2
clone size: .
J gene: TRBJ2-4
V gene: TRBV7-9

CDR3 DNA: TGTGCCAGCAGAGTGGACATAAACTCCTACAATGAGCAGTTCTTC
CDR3 protein: CASRVDINSYNEQFF
D gene: .
clone size: .
J gene: TRBJ2-1
V gene: TRBV27

CDR3 DNA: TGCGCCAGCAGCTTATTCAGGGAAGGCGGGGAGCTGTTTTTT
CDR3 protein: CASSLFREGGELFF
D gene: .
clone size: .
J gene: TRBJ2-2
V gene: TRBV5-1

CDR3 DNA: TGTGCCAGCAGTTACGGACTGACGAACACCGGGGAGCTGTTTTTT
CDR3 protein: CASSYGLTNTGELFF
D gene: .
clone size: .
J gene: TRBJ2-2
V gene: TRBV6-5

CDR3 DNA: TGCGCCAGCAGCCAAAGTGTTGGACAGGGGCGACCATCTGGGGCCAACGTCCTGACTTTC
CDR3 protein: CASSQSVGQGRPSGANVLTF
D gene: TRBD1
clone size: .
J gene: TRBJ2-6
V gene: TRBV4-1

CDR3 DNA: TGTGCCAGCACCCGGGAGGGCCCATACAATGAGCAGTTCTTC
CDR3 protein: CASTREGPYNEQFF
D gene: TRBD2
clone size: .
J gene: TRBJ2-1
V gene: TRBV6-5

CDR3 DNA: TGTGCCAGCAGCGTAGCCGGGGGTGCTAATGAAAAACTGTTTTTT
CDR3 protein: CASSVAGGANEKLFF
D gene: .
clone size: .
J gene: TRBJ1-4
V gene: TRBV9

CDR3 DNA: TGTGCCAGCAGCGTGGGACAGGGCGAGCAGTACTTC
CDR3 protein: CASSVGQGEQYF
D gene: TRBD1
clone size: .
J gene: TRBJ2-7
V gene: TRBV9

CDR3 DNA: TGTGCCAGCAGCTTAGGGCACCAAGAGACCCAGTACTTC
CDR3 protein: CASSLGHQETQYF
D gene: .
clone size: once
J gene: TRBJ2-5
V gene: TRBV7-9

CDR3 DNA: TGTGCCAGTAGTACCCCGGACAGGGCGAACACTGAAGCTTTCTTT
CDR3 protein: CASSTPDRANTEAFF
D gene: TRBD1
clone size: once
J gene: TRBJ1-1
V gene: TRBV19

CDR3 DNA: TGTGCCAGCAGTGAAGGTCTGACAGGGGGCTACGAGCAGTACTTC
CDR3 protein: CASSEGLTGGYEQYF
D gene: TRBD1
clone size: .
J gene: TRBJ2-7
V gene: TRBV2

CDR3 DNA: TGTGCCACCAGCAGGGGACAGCAAGAGTACTATGGCTACACCTTC
CDR3 protein: CATSRGQQEYYGYTF
D gene: TRBD1
clone size: .
J gene: TRBJ1-2
V gene: TRBV15

CDR3 DNA: TGTGCCAGCAGCCAAGACGGGGGGGCGATTAATGAGCAGTTCTTC
CDR3 protein: CASSQDGGAINEQFF
D gene: TRBD2
clone size: .
J gene: TRBJ2-1
V gene: TRBV4-2

CDR3 DNA: TGCGCCAGCAGCCAAGGCCCGGGTCGGGGGGTGGTGGATACGCAGTATTTT
CDR3 protein: CASSQGPGRGVVDTQYF
D gene: TRBD2
clone size: .
J gene: TRBJ2-3
V gene: TRBV4-3

CDR3 DNA: TGTGCCAGCAGCCCTGGTATAGCGGCCGTCCAAGAGACCCAGTACTTC
CDR3 protein: CASSPGIAAVQETQYF
D gene: .
clone size: .
J gene: TRBJ2-5
V gene: TRBV2

CDR3 DNA: TGTGCCAGCTCCCGGGACAGGGACAATCAGCCCCAGCATTTT
CDR3 protein: CASSRDRDNQPQHF
D gene: TRBD1
clone size: .
J gene: TRBJ1-5
V gene: TRBV18

CDR3 DNA: TGTGCCAGCAGCTCTCTAGCGGGGGGGACGGGGACCCAGTACTTC
CDR3 protein: CASSSLAGGTGTQYF
D gene: TRBD2
clone size: once
J gene: TRBJ2-5
V gene: TRBV5-4

CDR3 DNA: TGTGCCAGCAGCTTAAGTACAGGCTACGAGCAGTACTTC
CDR3 protein: CASSLSTGYEQYF
D gene: .
clone size: .
J gene: TRBJ2-7
V gene: TRBV7-2

CDR3 DNA: TGTGCCAGCAGCGTAGAAGGGGGAGGGGGTCAGGGCACAGATACGCAGTATTTT
CDR3 protein: CASSVEGGGGQGTDTQYF
D gene: .
clone size: .
J gene: TRBJ2-3
V gene: TRBV9